A selection of T cell receptor beta chains follows, all from one sample in a study of radiation and T cells in renal cell carcinoma. Repertoires were generated with immunoSEQ multiplex PCR, while TCRdb's copy carries only in-frame clones and drops some. The sample includes some 120,000 clones, around 81% seen only once; the top ten take 4.5% to 7%. The source material was blood, sampled from a patient whose treatment included radiotherapy and nephrectomy. These receptors were taken from a man in his fifties or sixties with renal cell carcinoma. The CDR3 runs from the conserved cysteine through the conserved F or W. Fields, in order: clone size, V gene, D gene, J gene, CDR3 protein, CDR3 DNA. The D gene is left open where the match is weak. Rows may omit the clone size; those that give it use once, few, many or a size class.

NA	TRBV5-4	TRBD1	TRBJ1-3	CASSPGGATGNTIYF	TGTGCCAGCAGCCCAGGGGGCGCGACAGGAAACACCATATATTTT
NA	TRBV6-5	NA	TRBJ1-2	CASSPGVRGGYTF	TGTGCCAGCAGTCCCGGGGTTCGTGGTGGCTACACCTTC
NA	TRBV11-2	TRBD2	TRBJ2-7	CASSPTSGTYEQYF	TGTGCCAGCAGTCCTACTAGCGGAACCTACGAGCAGTACTTC
NA	TRBV5-1	NA	TRBJ2-7	CASSLAIVGRDYEQYF	TGCGCCAGCAGCTTGGCCATAGTAGGCAGGGACTACGAGCAGTACTTC
NA	TRBV6-5	NA	TRBJ2-7	CASSRPGRAYEQYF	TGTGCCAGCAGTCGCCCAGGCAGGGCCTACGAGCAGTACTTC
NA	TRBV6-5	NA	TRBJ2-1	CASSYSGSSYNEQFF	TGTGCCAGCAGTTACTCGGGGAGCTCCTACAATGAGCAGTTCTTC
NA	TRBV27	NA	TRBJ2-7	CASSLSKGYSYEQYF	TGTGCCAGCAGTTTATCGAAGGGATACTCCTACGAGCAGTACTTC
NA	TRBV27	TRBD2	TRBJ2-1	CASRLQLAGGYNEQFF	TGTGCCAGCAGGCTCCAACTAGCGGGGGGGTACAATGAGCAGTTCTTC
NA	TRBV6-5	NA	TRBJ1-2	CASSYSPAPEGGYTF	TGTGCCAGCAGTTACTCGCCGGCCCCCGAGGGAGGCTACACCTTC
once	TRBV7-8	NA	TRBJ1-1	CASSLTGKMVTEAFF	TGTGCCAGCAGCTTAACCGGCAAGATGGTCACTGAAGCTTTCTTT
few	TRBV21-1	NA	TRBJ1-1	CASCRQAGPANTEAFF	TGTGCCAGCTGCCGCCAAGCGGGTCCAGCGAACACTGAAGCTTTCTTT
NA	TRBV7-2	NA	TRBJ2-5	CASSFTETQYF	TGTGCCAGCAGCTTTACTGAGACCCAGTACTTC
NA	TRBV28	TRBD1	TRBJ2-2	CASAGVFMTGTGDTGELFF	TGTGCCAGCGCTGGGGTGTTTATGACCGGGACAGGGGACACCGGGGAGCTGTTTTTT
NA	TRBV6-5	NA	TRBJ1-2	CASSYSGLYGYTF	TGTGCCAGCAGTTACTCCGGACTCTATGGCTACACCTTC
NA	TRBV28	NA	TRBJ2-7	CASVTGNEQYF	TGTGCCAGCGTGACGGGGAACGAGCAGTACTTC
NA	TRBV9	NA	TRBJ2-3	CASSVVVSDRNTQYF	TGTGCCAGCAGCGTAGTCGTCTCTGATCGAAATACGCAGTATTTT
NA	TRBV18	TRBD1	TRBJ2-5	CASSPITSVTGEETQYF	TGTGCCAGCTCACCTATAACGTCCGTCACAGGGGAAGAGACCCAGTACTTC
once	TRBV27	NA	TRBJ2-7	CASSPTYGVVNEQYF	TGTGCCAGCAGTCCTACATATGGGGTCGTCAACGAGCAGTACTTC
NA	TRBV5-6	TRBD1	TRBJ2-5	CASSLGTVQETQYF	TGTGCCAGCAGCCTTGGGACAGTACAAGAGACCCAGTACTTC
NA	TRBV18	NA	TRBJ2-3	CASSPLGDRTDTQYF	TGTGCCAGCTCCCCCCTTGGGGATCGCACAGATACGCAGTATTTT
NA	TRBV5-1	NA	TRBJ1-1	CASSPGARAGTITEAFF	TGCGCCAGCAGCCCGGGGGCTCGGGCAGGGACGATAACTGAAGCTTTCTTT
NA	TRBV19	NA	TRBJ1-5	CASSWTDYSNQPQHF	TGTGCCAGTAGTTGGACCGATTATAGCAATCAGCCCCAGCATTTT
NA	TRBV5-8	TRBD1	TRBJ2-7	CASSLSRQGLYEQYF	TGTGCCAGCAGCTTGAGCCGACAGGGGCTCTACGAGCAGTACTTC
NA	TRBV10-2	TRBD2	TRBJ2-3	CASSEFWEGRADTQYF	TGCGCCAGCAGTGAATTTTGGGAGGGACGGGCAGATACGCAGTATTTT
NA	TRBV6-5	NA	TRBJ1-5	CASSYSRPQSNQPQHF	TGTGCCAGCAGTTACTCGAGACCCCAGAGTAATCAGCCCCAGCATTTT
few	TRBV9	NA	TRBJ2-3	CASSYLFTDTQYF	TGTGCCAGCAGCTACCTATTCACAGATACGCAGTATTTT
NA	TRBV5-1	TRBD2	TRBJ2-1	CASSHRAQQGGLAGSYNEQFF	TGCGCCAGCAGCCACAGAGCGCAACAGGGTGGACTAGCGGGGTCCTACAATGAGCAGTTCTTC
NA	TRBV21-1	NA	TRBJ1-5	CASSSRIPRPSSNQPQHF	TGTGCCAGCAGCTCCCGGATTCCCCGACCGAGTAGCAATCAGCCCCAGCATTTT
NA	TRBV2	TRBD1	TRBJ2-7	CASNEPGTGGYEQYF	TGTGCCAGCAATGAACCCGGGACAGGGGGCTACGAGCAGTACTTC
NA	TRBV18	NA	TRBJ2-2	CASSPAGNTGELFF	TGTGCCAGCTCGCCTGCAGGGAACACCGGGGAGCTGTTTTTT
NA	TRBV4-3	NA	TRBJ2-7	CASSQEFSRGVSAYEQYF	TGCGCCAGCAGCCAAGAGTTCAGTAGGGGGGTTTCCGCCTACGAGCAGTACTTC
NA	TRBV4-2	NA	TRBJ2-2	CASSPRDGNTGELFF	TGTGCCAGCAGCCCACGGGACGGCAACACCGGGGAGCTGTTTTTT
NA	TRBV2	TRBD1	TRBJ2-7	CASDRGTYEQYF	TGTGCCAGCGACAGGGGTACCTACGAGCAGTACTTC
NA	TRBV11-3	TRBD1	TRBJ2-3	CASSPGQGSTDTQYF	TGTGCCAGCAGCCCCGGACAGGGGAGCACAGATACGCAGTATTTT
few	TRBV5-1	NA	TRBJ1-1	CASSLDAEAFF	TGCGCCAGCAGCTTGGACGCTGAAGCTTTCTTT
NA	TRBV30	NA	TRBJ1-1	CAWMGSDVMNTEAFF	TGTGCCTGGATGGGGTCCGATGTTATGAACACTGAAGCTTTCTTT
once	TRBV5-4	TRBD1	TRBJ2-3	CASSFDRVASDTQYF	TGTGCCAGCAGCTTCGACAGGGTTGCATCAGATACGCAGTATTTT
NA	TRBV7-6	TRBD2	TRBJ2-1	CASSLFLAGEGNEQFF	TGTGCCAGCAGCTTATTCCTAGCGGGAGAGGGCAATGAGCAGTTCTTC
NA	TRBV19	TRBD2	TRBJ2-2	CASSKRLLATNTGELFF	TGTGCCAGTAGTAAGCGATTACTAGCGACAAACACCGGGGAGCTGTTTTTT
NA	TRBV6-1	TRBD2	TRBJ2-7	CASSGPNSGREVEQYF	TGTGCCAGCAGTGGCCCCAATAGCGGGAGGGAGGTGGAGCAGTACTTC
NA	TRBV5-1	NA	TRBJ2-7	CASSQEYEQYF	TGCGCCAGCAGCCAGGAATACGAGCAGTACTTC
NA	TRBV5-1	TRBD2	TRBJ2-3	CASSPVAGGNTQYF	TGCGCCAGCAGCCCCGTAGCGGGAGGAAATACGCAGTATTTT
NA	TRBV13	NA	TRBJ1-1	CASSLGDRIYEAFF	TGTGCCAGCAGCTTAGGGGACAGAATCTATGAAGCTTTCTTT
NA	TRBV7-6	TRBD1	TRBJ1-4	CASSRGQAHPTNEKLFF	TGTGCCAGCAGCAGGGGACAGGCCCATCCAACTAATGAAAAACTGTTTTTT
NA	TRBV11-2	NA	TRBJ1-4	CASNRPNEKLFF	TGTGCCAGCAACAGGCCTAATGAAAAACTGTTTTTT
NA	TRBV5-1	NA	TRBJ2-7	CASSSGTPRTAQYF	TGCGCCAGCAGCTCGGGGACACCAAGGACGGCGCAGTACTTC
NA	TRBV18	NA	TRBJ2-3	CASSPLGGNTDTQYF	TGTGCCAGCTCACCACTCGGGGGAAACACAGATACGCAGTATTTT
NA	TRBV7-9	NA	TRBJ2-7	CASSLGSGTSQYF	TGTGCCAGCAGCTTAGGATCCGGGACATCGCAGTACTTC
NA	TRBV21-1	NA	TRBJ2-7	CASKPTGSVDEQYF	TGTGCCAGCAAACCCACAGGTTCGGTGGACGAGCAGTACTTC
NA	TRBV19	NA	TRBJ1-1	CASSKQMNTEAFF	TGTGCCAGTAGTAAACAGATGAACACTGAAGCTTTCTTT
NA	TRBV15	NA	TRBJ1-3	CATSRDEIIGGNTIYF	TGTGCCACCAGCAGAGATGAGATTATAGGGGGAAACACCATATATTTT
NA	TRBV6-6	TRBD1	TRBJ1-3	CASSPFRDSSGNTIYF	TGTGCCAGCAGTCCATTCAGGGACAGCTCTGGAAACACCATATATTTT
NA	TRBV28	TRBD1	TRBJ1-2	CASSIQRTGTYGYTF	TGTGCCAGCAGTATCCAAAGGACAGGGACCTATGGCTACACCTTC
NA	TRBV2	NA	TRBJ1-1	CASAAGDATEAFF	TGTGCCAGTGCGGCGGGGGACGCGACTGAAGCTTTCTTT
NA	TRBV19	TRBD2	TRBJ2-1	CASTTGPGLAGGDEQFF	TGTGCCAGTACCACCGGTCCGGGACTAGCGGGAGGCGATGAGCAGTTCTTC
NA	TRBV29-1	NA	TRBJ2-3	CSATALSSTDTQYF	TGCAGCGCGACAGCGCTTTCTAGCACAGATACGCAGTATTTT
NA	TRBV28	NA	TRBJ1-1	CASSLAAAGSIWAFF	TGTGCCAGCAGTTTGGCGGCTGCAGGGAGTATCTGGGCTTTCTTT
NA	TRBV7-2	NA	TRBJ2-5	CASSLGFETQYF	TGTGCCAGCAGCTTAGGGTTTGAGACCCAGTACTTC
NA	TRBV27	NA	TRBJ1-2	CASSSGGNGYTF	TGTGCCAGCAGTTCCGGGGGCAATGGCTACACCTTC
NA	TRBV7-9	TRBD2	TRBJ2-1	CASSLLAGVYNEQFF	TGTGCCAGCAGCCTACTAGCGGGGGTCTACAATGAGCAGTTCTTC